The 19 T cell receptor beta chains listed next were all sequenced from one sample in a study of T-cell memory formation after mild COVID-19. In TCRdb, the 5' RACE reads were re-called with MiXCR into one record per CDR3 protein. This sample has about 130,000 distinct CDR3 sequences, with 16% found just once. The sequenced material came from PBMCs or a T cell subset sorted from them (not recorded which). The receptors stem from an adult woman who had mild COVID-19 (a few samples of this study predate the infection). Cell type and time point are not known.

A word on this clonotype: A much larger clone differs from this one at a single base, so this may be a read error. The chain uses TRBV18 and TRBJ1-1; a possible D gene is TRBD1 (5 bases). This CDR3 is built from 13 residues. With 4 bases removed from V and 1 base from J, the gap between germline ends came to 7 bases. The germline gives CDR1 KGHSH, CDR2 LQKENI. CDR3 sequence (DNA): TGTGCCAGCTCACAAGGGGAGAACACTGAAGCTTTCTTT. As protein: CASSQGENTEAFF.

This clonotype was seen a few times. The V gene is TRBV7-2, the J gene TRBJ2-3; D perhaps matches TRBD1 (6 bases). There are 15 residues in the CDR3. Germline V gives CDR1 SGHTA, CDR2 FQGNSA. V was cut by 6 bases and J by 6 bases, with 19 bases left in between. In DNA, the CDR3 is TGTGCCAGCAGGCATACAGGGCACTCAGGGGATACGCAGTATTTT. This translates into CASRHTGHSGDTQYF.

Only a few counts were recorded for this clonotype. This chain connects TRBV4-1 to TRBJ2-3; a possible D gene is TRBD1 (6 bases). There are 13 residues in the CDR3. Germline CDR1 reads MGHRA; CDR2 reads YSYEKL. Trimming shortened V by 4 bases and J by 3 bases, and 8 bases separated the two germline ends. CDR3 amino acids: CASSRQGTDTQYF. The CDR3 coding sequence is TGCGCCAGCAGCCGCCAGGGGACAGATACGCAGTATTTT.

This clonotype was seen a handful of times. The V and J genes are TRBV20-1 and TRBJ2-7; possibly TRBD2 for D (6 bases). The CDR3 has 16 amino acids. The germline CDR1 and CDR2 sequences are DFQATT and SNEGSKA (reference sequence). Trimming pared 5 bases from V and 1 base from J, leaving 21 bases between. CDR3 DNA: TGCAGTGCTCGAGTTGGATTTGCGGGGAGTTCCTACGAGCAGTACTTC. Protein sequence: CSARVGFAGSSYEQYF.

The chain recombines TRBV20-1 with TRBJ2-2, with 9 bases identical to TRBD1. Germline V gives CDR1 DFQATT, CDR2 SNEGSKA (reference sequence). This CDR3 has 13 amino acids. V trimming: 6 bases; J trimming: 8 bases; junction bases outside the gene matches: 7. CDR3: CSAGTGIPGELFF. The CDR3 DNA reads TGCAGTGCCGGGACAGGGATTCCTGGGGAGCTGTTTTTT.

This clonotype appeared a few times. This chain joins TRBV12-3 or TRBV12-4 and TRBJ2-7; possibly TRBD1 for D (5 bases). The CDR3 sequence is 14 residues long. The V and J ends lost 2 bases and 5 bases respectively, with 13 bases between them. CDR3 residues: CASSLYPGIDEQYF. CDR3 sequence (DNA): TGTGCCAGCAGTTTATACCCAGGGATCGACGAGCAGTACTTC.

The V gene is TRBV7-6, the J gene TRBJ2-3; D is tentatively TRBD1 or TRBD2 (5 bases each). The V end was cut by 1 base, the J end by 6 bases, with 20 bases between. The CDR3 extends over 17 amino acids. From germline, CDR1 is SGHVS and CDR2 FNYEAQ. Written as DNA, the CDR3 is TGTGCCAGCAGCTTAGAATGGGGTAGCGCTGGGACGGATACGCAGTATTTT. Protein product: CASSLEWGSAGTDTQYF.

This chain joins TRBV6-5 and TRBJ2-1, with unresolved D. Germline CDR1 and CDR2: MNHEY and SVGAGI. V dropped 5 bases and J dropped 6 bases, with 5 bases sitting between them. This CDR3 comprises 11 residues. CDR3 amino acids: CASSRSNEQFF. The CDR3, as DNA: TGTGCCAGCAGTCGTAGCAATGAGCAGTTCTTC.

This clonotype occurred a few times. The V call is TRBV4-1, the J call TRBJ2-3, with D uncertain. The CDR3 loop spans 13 amino acids. Trimming shortened V by 4 bases and J by 4 bases, and 9 bases separated the two germline ends. CDR1 and CDR2 (germline): MGHRA, YSYEKL. CDR3 region: CASSLGVADTQYF. CDR3 coding DNA: TGCGCCAGCAGCCTAGGAGTTGCAGATACGCAGTATTTT.

The rearrangement joins TRBV7-2 to TRBJ2-7, with TRBD2 matching 9 bases. Per germline, CDR1 SGHTA and CDR2 FQGNSA. The CDR3 sequence is 14 residues long. Unmatched junction bases numbered 10, after V lost 8 bases and J lost 5 bases. DNA for the CDR3: TGTGCCAGCTCCCATCTAGCGGGGCTTGACGAGCAGTACTTC. Amino acid sequence: CASSHLAGLDEQYF.

This chain connects TRBV5-1 to TRBJ2-5; tentatively, D is TRBD2 (5 bases). The germline V gene encodes CDR1 SGHRS and CDR2 YFSETQ. V was trimmed by 4 bases and J by 2 bases, leaving 9 bases between them. The CDR3 is made up of 13 amino acids. This CDR3 is CASSIRGQETQYF. The CDR3 bases are TGCGCCAGCAGCATCCGGGGTCAAGAGACCCAGTACTTC.

This chain joins TRBV4-1 and TRBJ1-3; weak D call: TRBD1 (5 bases). Germline assignment: CDR1 MGHRA and CDR2 YSYEKL. The V gene lost 6 bases and the J gene lost 1 base, with 10 bases spanning the gap. CDR3 size: 14 residues. CDR3 DNA: TGCGCCAGCAGACCTCAGGGTTCTGGAAACACCATATATTTT. Translated, it gives CASRPQGSGNTIYF.

Only one count was recorded for this clonotype. The chain recombines TRBV6-5 with TRBJ1-5; no reliable D call. Germline assignment: CDR1 MNHEY and CDR2 SVGAGI. V gave up 8 bases and J gave up 1 base, with 9 bases separating them. The CDR3 loop spans 13 amino acids. The CDR3 is CASAEQSNQPQHF. In DNA form, the CDR3 reads TGTGCCAGCGCTGAGCAGAGCAATCAGCCCCAGCATTTT.

This clonotype was observed a few times. The chain couples TRBV5-1 to TRBJ2-5, with unresolved D. This CDR3 comprises 13 residues. The germline V gene encodes CDR1 SGHRS and CDR2 YFSETQ. Trimming removed 2 bases from V and 9 bases from J, with 14 bases in between. The CDR3 DNA reads TGCGCCAGCAGCTTCGCCCCCGAGGTGGCCCAGTACTTC. Its translation: CASSFAPEVAQYF. The full variable domain, its missing parts supplied by reference TRBV5-1 and TRBJ2-5, is KAGVTQTPRYLIKTRGQQVTLSCSPISGHRSVSWYQQTPGQGLQFLFEYFSETQRNKGNFPGRFSGRQFSNSRSEMNVSTLELGDSALYLCASSFAPEVAQYFGPGTRLLVL.

This clonotype was detected only a few times. The chain couples TRBV30 to TRBJ2-6; D is undetermined. The CDR3 extends over 12 amino acids. CDR1 and CDR2 (germline): GTSNPN, SVGIG (reference sequence). V was pared by 4 bases and J by 4 bases, with 5 bases between. The CDR3 protein is CAWTGGANVLTF. The CDR3 DNA sequence: TGTGCCTGGACAGGAGGGGCCAACGTCCTGACTTTC.

This clonotype came up a few times. For the CDR3, the DNA is TGTGCCAGCAGCTCCTGGGGGACCGGGGAGCTGTTTTTT. This codes for CASSSWGTGELFF. The chain combines TRBV7-9 with TRBJ2-2; TRBD1 or TRBD2 may be the D gene (5 bases each). In germline, CDR1 is SEHNR, CDR2 FQNEAQ (reference sequence). The CDR3 has 13 residues. Trimming pared 4 bases from V and 5 bases from J, leaving 8 bases between.

This clonotype came up a few times. This rearrangement joins TRBV5-1 to TRBJ2-3; 8 nucleotides match TRBD2. Germline CDR1 SGHRS, CDR2 YFSETQ. The junction had 11 bases not matched to a gene; V was cut back by 3 bases and J by 2 bases. The CDR3 has 17 residues. Written as DNA, the CDR3 is TGCGCCAGCAGCTCAAAAACTAGCGGAAGATCCACAGATACGCAGTATTTT. Translation: CASSSKTSGRSTDTQYF.

This clonotype was seen more than once but under ten times. The rearrangement uses TRBV14 and TRBJ2-7; 10 nucleotides match TRBD2. V gave up 4 bases and J gave up 1 base; unmatched junction bases: 4. Germline CDR1 is SGHDN and CDR2 is FVKESK. The CDR3 length is 15 residues. The CDR3 is CASSPWTSGSYEQYF. DNA of the CDR3: TGTGCCAGCAGCCCATGGACTAGCGGTTCCTACGAGCAGTACTTC. The variable domain in full, completed from reference TRBV14 and TRBJ2-7, reads EAGVTQFPSHSVIEKGQTVTLRCDPISGHDNLYWYRRVMGKEIKFLLHFVKESKQDESGMPNNRFLAERTGGTYSTLKVQPAELEDSGVYFCASSPWTSGSYEQYFGPGTRLTVT.

The CDR3 bases are TGTGCCAGCGGGCAGAGCAACATTCAGTACTTC. Its translation is CASGQSNIQYF. The chain carries TRBV3-1 and TRBJ2-4; D gene ambiguous. This CDR3 has 11 residues. V was clipped by 8 bases and J by 7 bases, with 9 bases between them. From germline, CDR1 is LGHDT and CDR2 YNNKEL (reference sequence). The whole variable domain, filled in from reference TRBV3-1 and TRBJ2-4, reads DTAVSQTPKYLVTQMGNDKSIKCEQNLGHDTMYWYKQDSKKFLKIMFSYNNKELIINETVPNRFSPKSPDKAHLNLHINSLELGDSAVYFCASGQSNIQYFGAGTRLSVL.